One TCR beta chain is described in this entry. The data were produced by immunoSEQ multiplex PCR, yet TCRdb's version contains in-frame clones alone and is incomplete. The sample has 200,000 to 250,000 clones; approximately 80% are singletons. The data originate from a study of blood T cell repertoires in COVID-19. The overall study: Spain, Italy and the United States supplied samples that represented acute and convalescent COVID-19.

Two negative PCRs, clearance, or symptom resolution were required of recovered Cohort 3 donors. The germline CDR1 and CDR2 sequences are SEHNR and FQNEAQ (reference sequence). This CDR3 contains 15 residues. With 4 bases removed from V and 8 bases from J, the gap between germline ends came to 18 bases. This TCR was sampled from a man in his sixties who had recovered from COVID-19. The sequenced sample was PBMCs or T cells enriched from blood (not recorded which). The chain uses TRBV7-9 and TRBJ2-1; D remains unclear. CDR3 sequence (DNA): TGTGCCAGCAGCTCCCACTCTAGATCGTTCGATGAGCAGTTCTTC. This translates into CASSSHSRSFDEQFF. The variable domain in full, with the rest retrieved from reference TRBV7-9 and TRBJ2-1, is DTGVSQNPRHKITKRGQNVTFRCDPISEHNRLYWYRQTLGQGPEFLTYFQNEAQLEKSRLLSDRFSAERPKGSFSTLEIQRTEQGDSAMYLCASSSHSRSFDEQFFGPGTRLTVL.